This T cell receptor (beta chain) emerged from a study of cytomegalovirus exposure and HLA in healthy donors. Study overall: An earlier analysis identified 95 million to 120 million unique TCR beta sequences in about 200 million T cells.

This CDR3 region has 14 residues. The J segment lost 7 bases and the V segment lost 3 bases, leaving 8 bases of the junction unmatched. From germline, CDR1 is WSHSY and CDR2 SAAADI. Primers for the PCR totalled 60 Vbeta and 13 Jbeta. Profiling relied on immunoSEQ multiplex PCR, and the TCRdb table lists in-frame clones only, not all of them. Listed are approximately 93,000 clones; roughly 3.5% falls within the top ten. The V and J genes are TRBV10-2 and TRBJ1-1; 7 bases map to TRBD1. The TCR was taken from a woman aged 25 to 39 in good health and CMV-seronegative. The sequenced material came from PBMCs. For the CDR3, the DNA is TGCGCCAGCAGTGAAGGACAGGCTTATCGTGAAGCTTTCTTT. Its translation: CASSEGQAYREAFF.